These T cell receptor beta chains were read from a single sample in a study of CD8 T cells in ankylosing spondylitis. From the 5' RACE reads, TCRdb called clonotypes with MiXCR, one entry per CDR3 protein. The repertoire holds 700,000 to 850,000 distinct CDR3 sequences, with 12% as singletons. Material for sequencing was blood, either unsorted or a sorted T cell fraction (not recorded which). The receptors were gathered from a male donor with ankylosing spondylitis. Both conserved end residues are part of each CDR3. The D gene is left open where the match is weak. Clone size is shown for a subset of rows, as once, few, many or a class of expanded clone.

TRBJ2-7,few,TRBV20-1,NA,CSAMQGGIDYEQYF,TGCAGTGCCATGCAGGGGGGGATCGACTACGAGCAGTACTTC
TRBJ2-1,NA,TRBV5-1,NA,CASSFFGTYNEQFF,TGCGCCAGCAGCTTTTTCGGGACTTACAATGAGCAGTTCTTC
TRBJ2-3,NA,TRBV7-2,NA,CASSPWSTDTQYF,TGTGCCAGCAGCCCATGGAGCACAGATACGCAGTATTTT
TRBJ1-1,many,TRBV28,TRBD1,CASSSTGRVGMNTEAFF,TGTGCCAGCAGCTCGACAGGGAGAGTGGGCATGAACACTGAAGCTTTCTTT
TRBJ2-7,few,TRBV4-2,TRBD1,CASSQGQDRAVYEQYF,TGTGCCAGCAGCCAAGGTCAGGACAGGGCCGTCTACGAGCAGTACTTC
TRBJ2-3,many,TRBV20-1,TRBD2,CSAKILAGGDTQYF,TGCAGTGCTAAAATACTAGCGGGGGGGGATACGCAGTATTTT
TRBJ2-7,few,TRBV9,NA,CASSLGLEGTYEQYF,TGTGCCAGCAGCTTAGGACTCGAGGGTACCTACGAGCAGTACTTC
TRBJ2-7,many,TRBV7-9,NA,CASSLKSYEQYF,TGTGCCAGCAGCTTAAAATCCTACGAGCAGTACTTC
TRBJ1-2,many,TRBV20-1,NA,CSAPSVGYTF,TGCAGTGCCCCCTCGGTGGGCTACACCTTC
TRBJ2-2,NA,TRBV20-1,NA,CSVQGPYSAGELFF,TGCAGTGTCCAGGGACCATATTCAGCCGGGGAGCTGTTTTTT